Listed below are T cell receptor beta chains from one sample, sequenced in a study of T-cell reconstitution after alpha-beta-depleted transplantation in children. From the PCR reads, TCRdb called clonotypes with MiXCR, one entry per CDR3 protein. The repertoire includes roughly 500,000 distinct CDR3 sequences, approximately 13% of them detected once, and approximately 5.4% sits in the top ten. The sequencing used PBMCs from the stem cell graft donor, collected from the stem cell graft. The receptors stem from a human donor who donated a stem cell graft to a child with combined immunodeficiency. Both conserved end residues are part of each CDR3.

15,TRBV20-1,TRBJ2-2,CSARTLRGPRGELFF
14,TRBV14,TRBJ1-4,CASSQDSGYEKLFF
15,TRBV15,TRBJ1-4,CATSRAGNAGEKLFF
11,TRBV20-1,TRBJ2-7,CSASGEGEQYF
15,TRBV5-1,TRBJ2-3,CASSIRGGLTDTQYF
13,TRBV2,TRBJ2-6,CASSDRGYDVLTF
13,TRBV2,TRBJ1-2,CASSARGNYGYTF
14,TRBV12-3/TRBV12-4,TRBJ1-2,CASSSLGTYGGYTF
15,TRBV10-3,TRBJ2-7,CAIRPSAGGAYEQYF
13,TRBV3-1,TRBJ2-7,CASSRLFRDEQYF
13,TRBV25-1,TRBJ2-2,CASSESNTGELFF
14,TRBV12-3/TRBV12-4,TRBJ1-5,CASSPQGEGQPQHF
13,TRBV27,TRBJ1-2,CASSLVGLYGYTF
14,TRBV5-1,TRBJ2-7,CASSLEGFPYEQYF
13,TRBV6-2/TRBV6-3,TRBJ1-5,CASSPLPDQPQHF
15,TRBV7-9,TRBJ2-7,CASSRRQELSDEQYF
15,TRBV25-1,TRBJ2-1,CASSEGDQPYNEQFF